This passage covers 12 T cell receptor beta chains from one sample sequenced in a study of blood T cell repertoires in COVID-19. Some clones are missing from TCRdb's copy, which holds only in-frame ones; the method was immunoSEQ multiplex PCR. The sample holds hundreds of thousands of clones, approximately 90% seen once. The material sequenced was peripheral blood. The receptors shown here come from a woman in her thirties with active or convalescent COVID-19.

This chain uses TRBV29-1 with TRBJ2-7; 9 bases are a match to TRBD1. Germline V gene lookup returns CDR1 SQVTM and CDR2 ANQGSEA. The CDR3 is 15 residues long. With 6 bases clipped from V and 0 bases from J, the junction kept 9 bases outside the gene matches. The CDR3 protein is CSVYTGTGSSYEQYF. Written as DNA, the CDR3 is TGCAGCGTCTACACCGGGACAGGGAGCTCCTACGAGCAGTACTTC.

The rearrangement joins TRBV10-3 to TRBJ1-1; no firm D call. Germline V CDR1 and CDR2: ENHRY, SYGVKD. This CDR3 spans 13 amino acids. The V end was cut by 2 bases, the J end by 1 base, with 5 bases between. The CDR3 protein is CAISEGRNTEAFF. CDR3 bases: TGTGCCATCAGTGAGGGCAGGAACACTGAAGCTTTCTTT.

This chain connects TRBV3-1 (or the pseudogene TRBV3-2) to TRBJ1-4; TRBD1 matches 8 bases. The CDR3 sequence is 17 residues long. Germline V gene data show CDR1 as LGHDT and CDR2 as YNNKEL (reference sequence). V dropped 4 bases and J dropped 0; count of bases not matched to a gene: 7. The CDR3 loop is CASSRDGQGATNEKLFF. CDR3 DNA sequence: TGTGCCAGCAGCCGGGATGGACAGGGTGCAACTAATGAAAAACTGTTTTTT.

The V and J genes are TRBV12-3 or TRBV12-4 and TRBJ2-7, with a possible D match to TRBD1 (5 bases). V gave up 8 bases and J gave up 1 base, with 12 bases separating them. The CDR3 has 13 amino acids. Written as DNA, the CDR3 is TGTGCCAGCTTTGCTCAGGGTTCCTACGAGCAGTACTTC. Amino acid sequence: CASFAQGSYEQYF.

The genes are TRBV29-1 and TRBJ2-1, with TRBD1 matching 10 bases. The CDR3 sequence is 14 residues long. The germline gives CDR1 SQVTM, CDR2 ANQGSEA. After removal of 4 bases from V and 7 bases from J, the junction contained 7 bases not matched to a gene. CDR3 protein: CSVARTGGGNEQFF. The CDR3 DNA sequence: TGCAGCGTTGCGAGGACAGGGGGAGGAAATGAGCAGTTCTTC.

This clone was seen only once. The chain joins TRBV6-5 to TRBJ1-1, with D hard to call. The germline V gene has CDR1 MNHEY and CDR2 SVGAGI. The CDR3 runs to 14 residues. V was clipped by 6 bases and J by 4 bases, with 15 bases between them. CDR3 DNA sequence: TGTGCCAGCAGACAGCCCACAGATGGCACTGAAGCTTTCTTT. The encoded protein is CASRQPTDGTEAFF.

The CDR3 loop reads CASRAGTGGRQPQHF. In DNA form, the CDR3 reads TGTGCCAGCAGGGCCGGGACAGGGGGCCGTCAGCCCCAGCATTTT. The genes are TRBV27 and TRBJ1-5; 12 nucleotides align to TRBD1. V lost 6 bases, J lost 6 bases, and 6 bases stayed unmatched. This CDR3 contains 15 residues. Germline CDR1 MNHEY, CDR2 SMNVEV (reference sequence).

This rearrangement joins TRBV6-5 to TRBJ1-5; a possible D gene is TRBD1 (5 bases). Trimming stripped 2 bases from V and 6 bases from J, with 14 bases between. The CDR3 is 15 residues long. Germline lookup yields CDR1 MNHEY and CDR2 SVGAGI. CDR3 DNA sequence: TGTGCCAGCAGTTACCGCCCCTTCGGGGGTCAGCCCCAGCATTTT. Protein: CASSYRPFGGQPQHF.

The J gene is TRBJ2-7, the V gene TRBV6-2 or TRBV6-3; D possibly corresponds to TRBD2 (7 bases). This CDR3 is built from 18 residues. Between the trimmed V and J ends, which lost 2 bases and 2 bases, there was a span of 22 bases. From germline, CDR1 is MNHEY and CDR2 SVGEGT. The CDR3 reads CASSYTEGGGPNPYEQYF. CDR3 in DNA: TGTGCCAGCAGTTACACCGAGGGGGGAGGGCCCAATCCCTACGAGCAGTACTTC.

This clone showed up just a few times. This chain uses TRBV5-8 with TRBJ1-1, with 12 bases lining up with TRBD1. Germline CDR1 and CDR2: SGHTS and YDEGEE. After removal of 2 bases from V and 3 bases from J, the junction contained 5 bases not matched to a gene. The CDR3 loop spans 16 amino acids. The CDR3 loop reads CASSFGTGGWDTEAFF. The CDR3 region has the DNA TGTGCCAGCAGCTTCGGGACAGGGGGCTGGGACACTGAAGCTTTCTTT.

This clone appeared once. The J gene is TRBJ2-7, the V gene TRBV5-1; 7 bases are a match to TRBD1. The ends lost 0 bases at V and 2 bases at J; junction bases unmatched: 2. The germline V gene has CDR1 SGHRS and CDR2 YFSETQ. CDR3 length equals 14 residues. The CDR3 protein is CASSLDQGAYEQYF. CDR3 coding DNA: TGCGCCAGCAGCTTGGATCAGGGGGCCTACGAGCAGTACTTC.

This clone was observed a few times. The chain carries TRBV7-2 and TRBJ2-7, with D unclear. Germline assignment: CDR1 SGHTA and CDR2 FQGNSA. CDR3 length equals 13 residues. Trimming stripped 7 bases from V and 0 bases from J, with 10 bases between. CDR3 amino acids: CASTTPYSYEQYF. Written as DNA, the CDR3 is TGTGCCAGCACCACTCCCTACTCCTACGAGCAGTACTTC.